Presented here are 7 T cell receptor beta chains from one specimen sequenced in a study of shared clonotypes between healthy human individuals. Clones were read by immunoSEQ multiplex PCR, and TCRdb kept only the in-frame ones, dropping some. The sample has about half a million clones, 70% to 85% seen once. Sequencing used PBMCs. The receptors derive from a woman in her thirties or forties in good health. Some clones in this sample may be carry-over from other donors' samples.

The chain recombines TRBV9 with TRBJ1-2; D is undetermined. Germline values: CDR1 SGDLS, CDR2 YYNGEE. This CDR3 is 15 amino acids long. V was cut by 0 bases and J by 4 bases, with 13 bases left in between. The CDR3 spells CASSVGWGGTYGYTF. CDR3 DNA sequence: TGTGCCAGCAGCGTAGGTTGGGGAGGTACCTATGGCTACACCTTC.

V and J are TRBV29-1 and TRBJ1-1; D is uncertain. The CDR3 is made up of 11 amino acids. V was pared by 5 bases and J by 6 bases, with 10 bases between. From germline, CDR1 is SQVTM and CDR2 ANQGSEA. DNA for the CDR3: TGCAGCGTTCTGGAAGCGGCTGAAGCTTTCTTT. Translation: CSVLEAAEAFF.

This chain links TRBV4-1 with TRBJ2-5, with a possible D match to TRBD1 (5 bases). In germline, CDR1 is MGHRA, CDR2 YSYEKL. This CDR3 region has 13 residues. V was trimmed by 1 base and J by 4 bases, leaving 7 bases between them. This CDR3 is CASSQAGLETQYF. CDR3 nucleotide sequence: TGCGCCAGCAGCCAAGCAGGGTTAGAGACCCAGTACTTC.

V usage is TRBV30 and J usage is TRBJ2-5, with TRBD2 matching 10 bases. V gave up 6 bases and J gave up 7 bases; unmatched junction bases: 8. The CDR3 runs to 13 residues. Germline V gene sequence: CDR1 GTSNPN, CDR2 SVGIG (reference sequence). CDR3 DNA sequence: TGTGCCTGTTCTAGCGGGAGTCTCGGGACCCAGTACTTC. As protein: CACSSGSLGTQYF.

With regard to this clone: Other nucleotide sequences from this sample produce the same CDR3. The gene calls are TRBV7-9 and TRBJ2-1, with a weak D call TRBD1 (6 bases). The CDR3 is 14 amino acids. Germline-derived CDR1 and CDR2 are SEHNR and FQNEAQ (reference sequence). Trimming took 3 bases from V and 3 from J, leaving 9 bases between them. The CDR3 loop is CASSLGASYNEQFF. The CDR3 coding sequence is TGTGCCAGCAGCTTGGGGGCGAGCTACAATGAGCAGTTCTTC.

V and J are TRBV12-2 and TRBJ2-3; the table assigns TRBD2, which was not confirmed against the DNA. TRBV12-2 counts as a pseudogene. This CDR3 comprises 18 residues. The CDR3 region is CASRLVAGGPPRKDTQYF. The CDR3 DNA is TGTGCAAGTCGCTTAGTAGCGGGAGGGCCCCCACGGAAAGATACGCAGTATTTT.

The CDR3 bases are TGTGCCAGCAGCTTGGCCCATACAAGAAGGGCGGAGGACAATGAGCAGTTCTTC. It specifies CASSLAHTRRAEDNEQFF. The chain has TRBV5-6 and TRBJ2-1, with TRBD2 as a possible D gene (5 bases). V was shortened by 0 bases and J by 5 bases, with 21 bases between the two germline ends. The CDR3 sequence is 18 residues long. CDR1 is SGHDT and CDR2 is YYEEEE in the germline V gene.